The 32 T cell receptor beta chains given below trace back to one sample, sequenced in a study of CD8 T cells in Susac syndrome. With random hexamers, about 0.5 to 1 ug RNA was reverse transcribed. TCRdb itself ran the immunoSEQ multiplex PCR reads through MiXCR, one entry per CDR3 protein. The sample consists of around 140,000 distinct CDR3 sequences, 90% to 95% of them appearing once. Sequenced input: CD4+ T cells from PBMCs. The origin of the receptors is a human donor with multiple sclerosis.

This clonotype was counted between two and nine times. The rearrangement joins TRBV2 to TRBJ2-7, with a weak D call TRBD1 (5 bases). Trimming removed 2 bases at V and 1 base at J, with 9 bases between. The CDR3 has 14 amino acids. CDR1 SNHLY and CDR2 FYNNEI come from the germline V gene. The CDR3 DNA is TGTGCCAGCAGTGAACAGGGCCCGTCCTACGAGCAGTACTTC. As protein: CASSEQGPSYEQYF.

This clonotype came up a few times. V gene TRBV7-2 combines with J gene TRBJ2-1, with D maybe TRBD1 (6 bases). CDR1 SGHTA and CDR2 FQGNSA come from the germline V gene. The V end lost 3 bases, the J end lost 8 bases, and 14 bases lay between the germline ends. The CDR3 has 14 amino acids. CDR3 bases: TGTGCCAGCAGCTTGGCAGGGGAACGTTATGAGCAGTTCTTC. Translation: CASSLAGERYEQFF.

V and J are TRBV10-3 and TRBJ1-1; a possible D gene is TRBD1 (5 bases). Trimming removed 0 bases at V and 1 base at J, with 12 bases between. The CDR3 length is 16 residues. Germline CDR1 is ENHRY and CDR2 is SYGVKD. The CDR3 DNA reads TGTGCCATCAGTGAGTCAGTTGGGGGTCCGAACACTGAAGCTTTCTTT. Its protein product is CAISESVGGPNTEAFF.

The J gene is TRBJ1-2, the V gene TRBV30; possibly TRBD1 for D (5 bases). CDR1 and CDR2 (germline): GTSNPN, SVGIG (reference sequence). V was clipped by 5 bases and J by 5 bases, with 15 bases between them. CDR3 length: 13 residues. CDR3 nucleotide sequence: TGTGCCTGGGACAGCCGGGGGTTTTATGGCTACACCTTC. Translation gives CAWDSRGFYGYTF.

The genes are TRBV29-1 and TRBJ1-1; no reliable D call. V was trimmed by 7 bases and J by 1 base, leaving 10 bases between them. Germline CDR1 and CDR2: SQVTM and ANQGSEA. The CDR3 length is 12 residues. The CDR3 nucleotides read TGCAGCGCCGCAAGATCGAACACTGAAGCTTTCTTT. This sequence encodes CSAARSNTEAFF.

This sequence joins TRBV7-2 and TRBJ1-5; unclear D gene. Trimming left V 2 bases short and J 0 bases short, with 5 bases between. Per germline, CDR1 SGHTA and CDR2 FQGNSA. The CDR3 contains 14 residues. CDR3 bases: TGTGCCAGCAGCTTATGGGGTAGCAATCAGCCCCAGCATTTT. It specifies CASSLWGSNQPQHF. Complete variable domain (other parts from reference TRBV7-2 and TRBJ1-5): GAGVSQSPSNKVTEKGKDVELRCDPISGHTALYWYRQSLGQGLEFLIYFQGNSAPDKSGLPSDRFSAERTGGSVSTLTIQRTQQEDSAVYLCASSLWGSNQPQHFGDGTRLSIL.

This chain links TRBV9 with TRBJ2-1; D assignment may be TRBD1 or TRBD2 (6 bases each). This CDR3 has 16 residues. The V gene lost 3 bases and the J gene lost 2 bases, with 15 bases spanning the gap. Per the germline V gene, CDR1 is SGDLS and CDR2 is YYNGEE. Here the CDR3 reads CASSGPTGATYNEQFF. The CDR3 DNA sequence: TGTGCCAGCAGCGGGCCCACGGGGGCGACCTACAATGAGCAGTTCTTC.

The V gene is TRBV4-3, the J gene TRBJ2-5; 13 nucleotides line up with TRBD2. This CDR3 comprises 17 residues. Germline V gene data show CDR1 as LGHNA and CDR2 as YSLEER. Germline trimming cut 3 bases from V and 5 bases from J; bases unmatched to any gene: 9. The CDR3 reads CASSQEPPGLAGETQYF. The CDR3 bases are TGCGCCAGCAGCCAGGAACCTCCGGGACTAGCGGGGGAGACCCAGTACTTC.

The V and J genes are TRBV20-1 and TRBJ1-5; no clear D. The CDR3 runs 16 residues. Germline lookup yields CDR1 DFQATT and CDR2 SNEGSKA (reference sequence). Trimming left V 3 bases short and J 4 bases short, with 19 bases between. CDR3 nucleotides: TGCAGTGCTAGCCCCCACAAGCCAGCCCCTAATCAGCCCCAGCATTTT. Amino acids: CSASPHKPAPNQPQHF.

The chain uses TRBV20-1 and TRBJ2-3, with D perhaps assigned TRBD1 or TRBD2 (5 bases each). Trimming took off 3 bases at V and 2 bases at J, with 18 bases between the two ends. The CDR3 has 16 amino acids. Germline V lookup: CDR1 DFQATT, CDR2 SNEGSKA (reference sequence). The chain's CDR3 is CSARHPGRRFTDTQYF. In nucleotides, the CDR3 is TGCAGTGCTAGGCATCCGGGACGGCGATTCACAGATACGCAGTATTTT.

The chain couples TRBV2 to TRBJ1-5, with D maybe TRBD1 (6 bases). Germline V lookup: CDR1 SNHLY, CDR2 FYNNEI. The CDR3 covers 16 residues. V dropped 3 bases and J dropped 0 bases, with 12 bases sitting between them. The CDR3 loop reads CASSDMAGVSNQPQHF. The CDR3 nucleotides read TGTGCCAGCAGTGATATGGCAGGGGTTAGCAATCAGCCCCAGCATTTT. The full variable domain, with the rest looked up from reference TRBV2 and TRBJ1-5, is EPEVTQTPSHQVTQMGQEVILRCVPISNHLYFYWYRQILGQKVEFLVSFYNNEISEKSEIFDDQFSVERPDGSNFTLKIRSTKLEDSAMYFCASSDMAGVSNQPQHFGDGTRLSIL.

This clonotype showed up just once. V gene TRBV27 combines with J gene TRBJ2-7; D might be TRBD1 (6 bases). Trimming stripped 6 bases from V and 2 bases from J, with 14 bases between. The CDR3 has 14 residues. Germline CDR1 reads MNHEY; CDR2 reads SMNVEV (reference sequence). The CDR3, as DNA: TGTGCCAGCAGCCCAGGACAGAGTCCCTACGAGCAGTACTTC. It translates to CASSPGQSPYEQYF.

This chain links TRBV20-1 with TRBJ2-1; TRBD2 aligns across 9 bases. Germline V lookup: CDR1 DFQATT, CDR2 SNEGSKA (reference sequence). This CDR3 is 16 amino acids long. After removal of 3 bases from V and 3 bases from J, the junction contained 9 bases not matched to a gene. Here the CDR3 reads CSARPTLAGLYNEQFF. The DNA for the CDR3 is TGCAGTGCTAGGCCGACCCTAGCGGGACTCTACAATGAGCAGTTCTTC.

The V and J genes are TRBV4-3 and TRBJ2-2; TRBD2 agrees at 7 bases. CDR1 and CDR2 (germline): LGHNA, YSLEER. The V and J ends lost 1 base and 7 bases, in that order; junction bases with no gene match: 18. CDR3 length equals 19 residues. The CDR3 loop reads CASSQASGETAGLGGELFF. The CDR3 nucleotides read TGCGCCAGCAGCCAAGCCTCCGGAGAGACAGCGGGATTGGGCGGGGAGCTGTTTTTT.

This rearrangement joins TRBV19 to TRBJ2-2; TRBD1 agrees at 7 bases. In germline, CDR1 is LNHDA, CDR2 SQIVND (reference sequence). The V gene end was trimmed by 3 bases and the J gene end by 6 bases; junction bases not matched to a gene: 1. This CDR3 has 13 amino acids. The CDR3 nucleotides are TGTGCCAGTAGTATCGACAGGGCCGGGGAGCTGTTTTTT. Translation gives CASSIDRAGELFF.

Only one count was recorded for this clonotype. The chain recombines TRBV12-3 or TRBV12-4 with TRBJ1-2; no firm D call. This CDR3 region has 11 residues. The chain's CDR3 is CAIGTEYGYTF. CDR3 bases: TGTGCGATCGGCACCGAGTATGGCTACACCTTC.

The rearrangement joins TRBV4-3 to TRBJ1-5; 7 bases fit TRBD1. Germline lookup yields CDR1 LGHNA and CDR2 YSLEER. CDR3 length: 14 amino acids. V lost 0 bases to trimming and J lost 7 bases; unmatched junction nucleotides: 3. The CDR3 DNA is TGCGCCAGCAGCCAAGAGACAGGGACCCAGCCCCAGCATTTT. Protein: CASSQETGTQPQHF.

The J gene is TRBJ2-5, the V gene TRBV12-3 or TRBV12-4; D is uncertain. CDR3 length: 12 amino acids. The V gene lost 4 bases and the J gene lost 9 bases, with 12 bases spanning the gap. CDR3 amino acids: CASSYRTGPQYF. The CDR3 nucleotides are TGTGCCAGCAGTTACCGAACCGGCCCCCAGTACTTC.

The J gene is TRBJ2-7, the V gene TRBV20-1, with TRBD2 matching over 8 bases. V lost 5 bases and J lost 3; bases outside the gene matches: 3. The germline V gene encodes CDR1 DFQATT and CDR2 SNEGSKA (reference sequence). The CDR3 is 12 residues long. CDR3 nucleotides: TGCAGTGCTGACCGGGGGGGCTACGAGCAGTACTTC. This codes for CSADRGGYEQYF.

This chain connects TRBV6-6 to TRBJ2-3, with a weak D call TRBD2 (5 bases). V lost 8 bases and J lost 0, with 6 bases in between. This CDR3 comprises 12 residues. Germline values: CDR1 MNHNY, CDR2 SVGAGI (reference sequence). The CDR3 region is CASRGSTDTQYF. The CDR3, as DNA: TGTGCCAGCCGAGGGAGCACAGATACGCAGTATTTT.

This CDR3 is CSVLKPGTGYSTLNTEAFF. CDR3 nucleotide sequence: TGCAGCGTCCTCAAGCCCGGGACAGGCTACAGTACCTTGAACACTGAAGCTTTCTTT. The chain couples TRBV29-1 to TRBJ1-1; TRBD1 aligns across 8 bases. Germline V gene lookup returns CDR1 SQVTM and CDR2 ANQGSEA. Trimming at V came to 6 bases and at J to 0 bases, leaving 21 bases not matched to a gene. The CDR3 extends over 19 amino acids.

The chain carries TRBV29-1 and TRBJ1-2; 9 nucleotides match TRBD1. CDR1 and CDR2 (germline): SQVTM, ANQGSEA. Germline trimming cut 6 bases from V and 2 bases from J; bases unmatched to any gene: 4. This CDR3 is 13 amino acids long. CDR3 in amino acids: CSVAGQGNYGYTF. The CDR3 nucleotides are TGCAGCGTGGCCGGACAGGGGAACTATGGCTACACCTTC.

The CDR3 DNA sequence: TGTGCCAGCAGCCCCCGAGGCAGGGACTATGGCTACACCTTC. It encodes CASSPRGRDYGYTF. V usage is TRBV3-1 and J usage is TRBJ1-2, with D maybe TRBD1 (5 bases). Per the germline V gene, CDR1 is LGHDT and CDR2 is YNNKEL (reference sequence). Trimming pared 4 bases from V and 3 bases from J, leaving 12 bases between. The CDR3 is 14 amino acids.

In DNA form, the CDR3 reads TGCAGCGTTGAGAGGGTAGCGGGGGCCCCCGGGACCCAGTACTTC. It yields the protein CSVERVAGAPGTQYF. This chain links TRBV29-1 with TRBJ2-5; 9 positions agree with TRBD2. The CDR3 loop spans 15 amino acids. The V segment lost 3 bases and the J segment 7 bases; nucleotides outside the gene matches: 12. CDR1 and CDR2 (germline): SQVTM, ANQGSEA.

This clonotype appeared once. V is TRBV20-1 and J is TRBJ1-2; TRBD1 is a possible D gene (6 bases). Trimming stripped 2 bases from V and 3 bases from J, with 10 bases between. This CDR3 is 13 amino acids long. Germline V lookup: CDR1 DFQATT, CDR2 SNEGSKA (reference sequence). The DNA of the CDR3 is TGCAGTGCTAGACAGGGGATCGACTATGGCTACACCTTC. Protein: CSARQGIDYGYTF.

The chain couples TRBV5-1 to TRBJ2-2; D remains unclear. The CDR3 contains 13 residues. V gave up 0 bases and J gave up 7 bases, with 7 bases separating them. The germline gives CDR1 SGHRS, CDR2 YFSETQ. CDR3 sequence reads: CASSLEPGGELFF. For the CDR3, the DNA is TGCGCCAGCAGCTTGGAACCCGGCGGGGAGCTGTTTTTT.

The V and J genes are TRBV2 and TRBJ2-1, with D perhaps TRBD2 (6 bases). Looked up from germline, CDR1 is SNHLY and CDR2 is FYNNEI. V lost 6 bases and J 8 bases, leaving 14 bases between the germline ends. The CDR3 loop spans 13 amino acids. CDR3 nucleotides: TGTGCCAGCAGGCGGGATCTGTTGGATGAGCAGTTCTTC. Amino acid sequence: CASRRDLLDEQFF.

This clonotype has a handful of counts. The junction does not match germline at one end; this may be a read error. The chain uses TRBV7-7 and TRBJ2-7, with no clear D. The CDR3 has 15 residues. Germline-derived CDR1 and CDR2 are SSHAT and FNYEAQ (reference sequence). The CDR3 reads CASSLGLGISYEQYF. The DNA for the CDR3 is TGTGCTAGCAGCTTAGGGTTAGGGATCTCCTACGAGCAGTACTTC.

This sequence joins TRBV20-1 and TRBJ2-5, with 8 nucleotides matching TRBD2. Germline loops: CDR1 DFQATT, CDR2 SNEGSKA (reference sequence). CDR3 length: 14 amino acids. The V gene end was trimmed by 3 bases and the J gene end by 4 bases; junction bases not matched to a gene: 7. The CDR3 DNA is TGCAGTGCTAGTTCGGGGGGGACGGTAGAGACCCAGTACTTC. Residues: CSASSGGTVETQYF.

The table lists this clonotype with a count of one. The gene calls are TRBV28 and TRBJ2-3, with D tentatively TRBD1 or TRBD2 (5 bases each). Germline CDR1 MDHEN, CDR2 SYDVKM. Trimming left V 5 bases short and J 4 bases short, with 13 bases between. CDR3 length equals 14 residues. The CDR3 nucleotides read TGTGCCAGCAGTGACCTAGGGACGGCAGATACGCAGTATTTT. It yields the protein CASSDLGTADTQYF.

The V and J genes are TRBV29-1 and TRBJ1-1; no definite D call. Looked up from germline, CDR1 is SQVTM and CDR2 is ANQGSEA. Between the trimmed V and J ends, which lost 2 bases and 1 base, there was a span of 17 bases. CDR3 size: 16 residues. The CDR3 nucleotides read TGCAGCGTTGAACCTCCCCCTGGCAGCGAGAACACTGAAGCTTTCTTT. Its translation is CSVEPPPGSENTEAFF.

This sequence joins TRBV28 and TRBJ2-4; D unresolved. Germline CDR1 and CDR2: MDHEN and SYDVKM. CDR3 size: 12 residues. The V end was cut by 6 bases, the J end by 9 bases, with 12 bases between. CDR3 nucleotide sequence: TGTGCCAGCAGACGGAGCAGTAGCATTCAGTACTTC. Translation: CASRRSSSIQYF.